The entry that follows covers one T cell receptor (beta chain) sequence. The antigen remains unidentified. Germline V CDR1 and CDR2: MNHEY, SVGEGT. Between the trimmed V and J ends, which lost 5 bases and 4 bases, there was a span of 12 bases. CDR3 length: 14 residues. This specimen comes from a study of T cells in Graves' hyperthyroidism and ophthalmopathy. Study-wide findings and caveats: Ophthalmopathy and stable hyperthyroidism were told apart by a 13 V-J model.

Each diagnosis was grounded in clinical symptoms, serum thyroxine and TRAb, thyroid ultrasound, and orbital computed tomography. Authors of the study amplified TCR beta CDR3 regions from RNA transcripts. RT-PCR in the first round (using the HTBI primer set) targeted the TCR CDR3. TCRdb reprocessed the multiplex PCR reads with MiXCR, giving one entry per CDR3 protein. The table lists 500,000 or so distinct CDR3 sequences, under 20% of them singletons. The sample taken for sequencing was blood. The TCR originated in a woman between 18 and 29 years old with Graves' ophthalmopathy. This chain joins TRBV6-2 or TRBV6-3 and TRBJ2-1; D might be TRBD1 (7 bases). This CDR3 reads CASSVEGAYNEQFF. The CDR3 DNA reads TGTGCCAGCAGTGTGGAGGGGGCTTACAATGAGCAGTTCTTC.